The rows below give T cell receptor beta chains drawn from one sample of a study of cytomegalovirus exposure and HLA in healthy donors. Profiling relied on immunoSEQ multiplex PCR, and the TCRdb table lists in-frame clones only, not all of them. This table holds approximately 140,000 clones, roughly three quarters found once. The sample comprised PBMCs. The origin of the receptors is a woman aged 40 to 50 in good health and CMV-seropositive. Each CDR3 is given with its conserved first and last residue. A D gene is named only where the DNA matches it firmly. Only some rows state a clone size, as once, few, many or a class for expanded clones.

V gene	D gene	J gene	clone size	CDR3 protein	CDR3 DNA
TRBV29-1	TRBD1	TRBJ1-2	-	CSVEDRDRVGYTF	TGCAGCGTTGAAGATCGTGACAGGGTGGGCTACACCTTC
TRBV5-1	-	TRBJ1-1	-	CASSFGATEAFF	TGCGCCAGCAGCTTCGGAGCCACTGAAGCTTTCTTT
TRBV29-1	-	TRBJ2-5	-	CSVASGSLYQETQYF	TGCAGCGTTGCCTCAGGGTCTCTGTACCAAGAGACCCAGTACTTC
TRBV5-1	-	TRBJ2-1	few	CASQISGQTYNEQFF	TGCGCCAGCCAAATTAGTGGACAGACTTACAATGAGCAGTTCTTC
TRBV5-6	TRBD1	TRBJ2-7	-	CASSSPGQGYEQYF	TGTGCCAGCAGCTCCCCGGGACAGGGCTACGAGCAGTACTTC
TRBV27	-	TRBJ2-1	-	CASSSGGYRIEQFF	TGTGCCAGCAGTTCTGGGGGGTATCGTATTGAGCAGTTCTTC
TRBV5-6	-	TRBJ2-5	-	CASNLYPGQETQYF	TGTGCCAGCAACCTATACCCGGGTCAAGAGACCCAGTACTTC
TRBV2	-	TRBJ1-4	-	CASSERAQVKLFF	TGTGCCAGCAGTGAGAGGGCTCAAGTTAAACTGTTTTTT
TRBV6-6	-	TRBJ1-2	-	CASSSYSRGEGYGYTF	TGTGCCAGCAGTTCCTACTCCAGAGGGGAGGGGTATGGCTACACCTTC
TRBV7-2	TRBD2	TRBJ2-3	-	CASSSPRGGAYF	TGTGCCAGCAGCTCCCCGCGGGGGGGAGCGTATTTT
TRBV4-1	-	TRBJ1-1	-	CASSLTTTSYTEAFF	TGCGCCAGCAGCCTAACGACTACCAGTTACACTGAAGCTTTCTTT
TRBV18	-	TRBJ2-7	few	CASSPQGPQGEQYF	TGTGCCAGCTCACCACAGGGGCCTCAGGGCGAGCAGTACTTC
TRBV27	-	TRBJ2-7	-	CASSFPTLQGEQYF	TGTGCCAGCAGTTTCCCGACCCTCCAGGGCGAGCAGTACTTC
TRBV6-5	TRBD1	TRBJ1-2	-	CASSNRDSSLDGYTF	TGTGCCAGCAGTAACCGGGACAGCAGTCTTGATGGCTACACCTTC
TRBV7-9	-	TRBJ2-7	-	CSSSWGGPGSRLGEQYF	TGTTCCAGCAGCTGGGGGGGGCCGGGTAGCAGGTTGGGAGAGCAGTACTTC
TRBV6-1	TRBD1	TRBJ2-1	once	CASSSGQGALQEQFF	TGTGCCAGCAGTTCAGGACAGGGGGCGCTTCAGGAGCAGTTCTTC
TRBV6-1	TRBD2	TRBJ2-5	-	CASNSGTKETQYF	TGTGCCAGCAACAGCGGGACCAAAGAGACCCAGTACTTC
TRBV27	-	TRBJ1-2	-	CASSPPGLLYGYTF	TGTGCCAGCAGCCCTCCGGGACTGCTCTATGGCTACACCTTC
TRBV19	-	TRBJ2-1	-	CASTHSRGFGVNEQFF	TGTGCCAGTACTCATAGCAGGGGCTTCGGAGTGAATGAGCAGTTCTTC
TRBV11-3	-	TRBJ2-1	once	CASSATGSGGEQFF	TGTGCCAGCAGTGCGACCGGATCAGGCGGGGAGCAGTTCTTC
TRBV6-4	-	TRBJ1-5	-	CASSEEGGQPQHF	TGTGCCAGCAGTGAAGAGGGAGGGCAGCCCCAGCATTTT
TRBV30	TRBD1	TRBJ1-2	-	CARDRQGYGYTF	TGTGCCAGGGACAGGCAAGGCTATGGCTACACCTTC
TRBV28	TRBD1	TRBJ1-3	once	CASSLLRGGFDTIYF	TGTGCCAGCAGTTTACTGAGAGGGGGCTTTGACACCATATATTTT
TRBV6-4	-	TRBJ1-5	-	CARSNGGEALNQPQHF	TGTGCCAGGTCAAATGGGGGGGAGGCCCTCAATCAGCCCCAGCATTTT
TRBV27	TRBD1	TRBJ2-7	-	CASSFRDRVHEQYF	TGTGCCAGCAGTTTTAGGGACAGGGTCCACGAGCAGTACTTC
TRBV10-1	TRBD2	TRBJ2-1	-	CASSDTSGGGGLYNEQFF	TGCGCCAGCAGTGATACTAGCGGGGGGGGCGGCCTATACAATGAGCAGTTCTTC
TRBV5-1	TRBD2	TRBJ2-5	-	CASSLAAGGLQETQYF	TGCGCCAGCAGCTTGGCAGCGGGGGGTCTCCAAGAGACCCAGTACTTC
TRBV6-5	TRBD1	TRBJ1-2	-	CATGTGGTGYTF	TGTGCGACCGGGACAGGGGGTACTGGCTACACCTTC
TRBV6-5	TRBD1	TRBJ1-5	once	CASSPTGGVGQPQHF	TGTGCCAGCAGTCCGACAGGGGGGGTTGGTCAGCCCCAGCATTTT
TRBV5-1	-	TRBJ1-1	few	CASSSGLRNTEAFF	TGCGCCAGCAGCTCGGGACTCAGGAACACTGAAGCTTTCTTT
TRBV27	-	TRBJ2-3	-	CASSFWLTSTDTQYF	TGTGCCAGCAGTTTCTGGCTTACCAGCACAGATACGCAGTATTTT
TRBV2	-	TRBJ2-2	-	CASSGNSAGELFF	TGTGCCAGCAGTGGAAATAGCGCCGGGGAGCTGTTTTTT
TRBV5-1	-	TRBJ2-5	-	CASSLTASGGTQYF	TGCGCCAGCAGCTTGACGGCTAGTGGCGGGACCCAGTACTTC
TRBV19	TRBD1	TRBJ1-5	-	CASIEQGAGQPQHF	TGTGCCAGTATAGAACAGGGGGCCGGACAGCCCCAGCATTTT
TRBV2	TRBD1	TRBJ1-2	-	CARQQGQGAANYGYTF	TGTGCCAGACAACAAGGACAGGGGGCAGCTAACTATGGCTACACCTTC
TRBV5-6	-	TRBJ1-3	-	CASSSRISGNTIYF	TGTGCCAGCAGCTCGCGCATATCTGGAAACACCATATATTTT
TRBV2	TRBD2	TRBJ2-5	-	CASKGLVVTETQYF	TGCGCCAGCAAGGGACTAGTGGTAACAGAGACCCAGTACTTC
TRBV23-1	-	TRBJ2-1	-	CSETGRYEQFF	TGCTCGGAGACAGGGAGGTATGAGCAGTTCTTC
TRBV5-1	-	TRBJ2-7	-	CASSLGIRYEQYF	TGCGCCAGCAGCTTGGGCATACGGTACGAGCAGTACTTC
TRBV6-5	-	TRBJ2-7	-	CASSYTWDTYEQYF	TGTGCCAGCAGTTACACCTGGGACACCTACGAGCAGTACTTC
TRBV19	-	TRBJ1-3	-	CASSTTGTGNTIYF	TGTGCCAGTAGTACCACAGGGACTGGAAACACCATATATTTT
TRBV19	TRBD2	TRBJ2-1	-	CASSKPGLVPYNEQFF	TGTGCCAGTAGTAAACCGGGACTAGTGCCATACAATGAGCAGTTCTTC
TRBV30	-	TRBJ2-1	-	CAWSIAVNEQFF	TGTGCCTGGAGTATAGCAGTCAATGAGCAGTTCTTC
TRBV7-9	-	TRBJ1-1	-	CSSSLVSTEAFF	TGTTCCAGCAGCCTGGTGAGCACTGAAGCTTTCTTT
TRBV6-5	TRBD2	TRBJ2-1	-	CASSYLGGVNYNEQFF	TGTGCCAGCAGTTACCTCGGGGGGGTTAACTACAATGAGCAGTTCTTC
TRBV4-1	TRBD1	TRBJ1-1	few	CASSQQQGASPEAFF	TGCGCCAGCAGCCAGCAACAGGGGGCGAGCCCTGAAGCTTTCTTT